This T cell receptor (beta chain) derives from a study of spatial heterogeneity in lung cancer. In the study overall: Sequence detection consistently recorded a greater number of beta-chain than alpha-chain sequences. Study outcomes and limitations: Ubiquitous expanded tumor TCRs appeared in blood more at resection than follow-up.

The sample's time point: sample taken at primary tumor resection. Extraction of whole RNA from tumor, nontumor lung or frozen PBMC preceded unsorted sequencing. The donors, 72 patients with untreated early-stage non-small cell lung cancer, provided the samples. The germline gives CDR1 DFQATT, CDR2 SNEGSKA (reference sequence). The CDR3 contains 17 residues. J was trimmed by 5 bases and V by 0 bases; bases with no gene match: 12. As to this clonotype: As yet, its antigen is unknown.

Unique molecular identifiers, one per molecule, were present on every TCR cDNA molecule. TCRdb recomputed calls from the 5' RACE reads with MiXCR, one row per CDR3 protein. Counted here are roughly 54,000 distinct CDR3 sequences, 6.5% to 8% occurring once; the ten biggest clones make up 10% to 15%. This chain joins TRBV20-1 and TRBJ2-5; the match to TRBD1 covers 10 bases. This sequence originates from a female donor with early-stage non-small cell lung cancer. The sequenced sample was PBMCs, obtained at surgery. The CDR3: CSARDPGGQGQRETQYF. CDR3 bases: TGCAGTGCTAGAGATCCAGGGGGACAGGGGCAGCGGGAGACCCAGTACTTC.